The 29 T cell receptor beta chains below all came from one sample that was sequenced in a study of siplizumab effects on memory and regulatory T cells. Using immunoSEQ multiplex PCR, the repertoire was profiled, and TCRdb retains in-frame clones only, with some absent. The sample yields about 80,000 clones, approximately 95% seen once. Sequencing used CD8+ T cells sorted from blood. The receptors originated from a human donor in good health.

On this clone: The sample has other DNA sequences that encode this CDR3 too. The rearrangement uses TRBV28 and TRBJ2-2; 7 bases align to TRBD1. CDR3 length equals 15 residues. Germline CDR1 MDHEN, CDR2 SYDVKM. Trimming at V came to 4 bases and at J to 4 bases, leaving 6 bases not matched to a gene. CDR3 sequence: CASSYRGRRTGELFF. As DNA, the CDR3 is TGTGCCAGCAGTTACAGGGGTCGTCGCACCGGGGAGCTGTTTTTT.

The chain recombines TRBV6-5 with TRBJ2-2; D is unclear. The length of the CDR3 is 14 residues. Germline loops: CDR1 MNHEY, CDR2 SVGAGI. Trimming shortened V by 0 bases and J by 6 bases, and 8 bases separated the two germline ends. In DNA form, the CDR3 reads TGTGCCAGCAGTTACTCGAGTCAGCCCGGGGAGCTGTTTTTT. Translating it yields CASSYSSQPGELFF.

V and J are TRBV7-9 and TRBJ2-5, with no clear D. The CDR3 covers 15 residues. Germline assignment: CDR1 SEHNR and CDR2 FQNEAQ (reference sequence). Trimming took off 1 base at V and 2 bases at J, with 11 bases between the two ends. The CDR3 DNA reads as TGTGCCAGCAGCTTAGTAGTAGGCACGCAAGAGACCCAGTACTTC. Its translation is CASSLVVGTQETQYF. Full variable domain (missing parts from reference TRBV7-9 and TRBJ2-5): DTGVSQNPRHKITKRGQNVTFRCDPISEHNRLYWYRQTLGQGPEFLTYFQNEAQLEKSRLLSDRFSAERPKGSFSTLEIQRTEQGDSAMYLCASSLVVGTQETQYFGPGTRLLVL.

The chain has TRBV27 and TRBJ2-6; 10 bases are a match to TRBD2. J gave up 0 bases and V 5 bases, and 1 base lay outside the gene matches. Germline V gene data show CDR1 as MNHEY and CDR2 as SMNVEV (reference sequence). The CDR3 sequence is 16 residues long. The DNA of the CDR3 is TGTGCCAGCAGTCTAGCGGGGGTCTCTGGGGCCAACGTCCTGACTTTC. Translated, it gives CASSLAGVSGANVLTF. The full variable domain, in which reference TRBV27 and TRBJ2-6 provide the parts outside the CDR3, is EAQVTQNPRYLITVTGKKLTVTCSQNMNHEYMSWYRQDPGLGLRQIYYSMNVEVTDKGDVPEGYKVSRKEKRNFPLILESPSPNQTSLYFCASSLAGVSGANVLTFGAGSRLTVL.

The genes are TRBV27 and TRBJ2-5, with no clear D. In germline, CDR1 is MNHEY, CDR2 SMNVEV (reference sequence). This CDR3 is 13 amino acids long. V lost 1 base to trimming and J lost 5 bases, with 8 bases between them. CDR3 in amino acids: CASSLFVQETQYF. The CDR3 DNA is TGTGCCAGCAGTTTATTTGTCCAGGAGACCCAGTACTTC.

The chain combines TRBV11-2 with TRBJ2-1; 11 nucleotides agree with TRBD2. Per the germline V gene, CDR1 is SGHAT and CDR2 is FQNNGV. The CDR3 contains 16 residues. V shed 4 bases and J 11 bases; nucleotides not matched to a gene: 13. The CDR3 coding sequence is TGTGCCAGCAGCTCGACTGTCGGACTAGCGGGCAAGAAGCAGTTCTTC. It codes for CASSSTVGLAGKKQFF.

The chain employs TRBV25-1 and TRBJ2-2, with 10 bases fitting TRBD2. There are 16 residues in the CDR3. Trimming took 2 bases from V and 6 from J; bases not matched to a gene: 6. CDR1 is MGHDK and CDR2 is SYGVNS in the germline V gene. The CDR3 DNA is TGTGCCAGCAGTGAAGCTAGCGGGAGTCGGGCCGGGGAGCTGTTTTTT. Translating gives CASSEASGSRAGELFF.

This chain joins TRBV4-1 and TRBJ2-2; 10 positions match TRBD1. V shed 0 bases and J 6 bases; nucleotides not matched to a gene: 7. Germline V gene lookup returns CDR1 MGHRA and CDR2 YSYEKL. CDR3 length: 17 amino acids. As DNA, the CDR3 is TGCGCCAGCAGCCAAGATCGGGGACAGGGGAGGGCCGGGGAGCTGTTTTTT. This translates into CASSQDRGQGRAGELFF.

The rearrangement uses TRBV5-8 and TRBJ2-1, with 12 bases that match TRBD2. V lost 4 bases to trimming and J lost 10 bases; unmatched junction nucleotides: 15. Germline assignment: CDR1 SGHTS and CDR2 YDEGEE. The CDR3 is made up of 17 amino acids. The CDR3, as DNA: TGTGCCAGCAGCATAACCTCACGACTAGCGGGAGTAGGCGAGCAGTTCTTC. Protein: CASSITSRLAGVGEQFF.

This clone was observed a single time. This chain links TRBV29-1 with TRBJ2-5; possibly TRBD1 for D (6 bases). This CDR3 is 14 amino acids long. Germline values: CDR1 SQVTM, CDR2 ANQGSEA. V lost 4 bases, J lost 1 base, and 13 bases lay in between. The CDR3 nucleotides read TGCAGCGTTGTCGGCAGGGGCCCCCAAGAGACCCAGTACTTC. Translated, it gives CSVVGRGPQETQYF.

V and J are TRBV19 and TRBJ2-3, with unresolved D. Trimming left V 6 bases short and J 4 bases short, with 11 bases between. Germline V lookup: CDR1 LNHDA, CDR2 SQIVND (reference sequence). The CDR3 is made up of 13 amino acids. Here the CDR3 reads CASSPGPADTQYF. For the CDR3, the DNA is TGTGCCAGTAGCCCAGGTCCGGCAGATACGCAGTATTTT.

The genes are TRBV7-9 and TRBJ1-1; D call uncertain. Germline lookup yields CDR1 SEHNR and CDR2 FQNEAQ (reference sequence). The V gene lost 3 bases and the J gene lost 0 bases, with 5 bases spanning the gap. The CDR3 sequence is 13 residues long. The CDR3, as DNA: TGTGCCAGCAGCTTTAGAGTGAACACTGAAGCTTTCTTT. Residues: CASSFRVNTEAFF. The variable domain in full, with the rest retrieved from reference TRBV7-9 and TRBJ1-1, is DTGVSQNPRHKITKRGQNVTFRCDPISEHNRLYWYRQTLGQGPEFLTYFQNEAQLEKSRLLSDRFSAERPKGSFSTLEIQRTEQGDSAMYLCASSFRVNTEAFFGQGTRLTVV.

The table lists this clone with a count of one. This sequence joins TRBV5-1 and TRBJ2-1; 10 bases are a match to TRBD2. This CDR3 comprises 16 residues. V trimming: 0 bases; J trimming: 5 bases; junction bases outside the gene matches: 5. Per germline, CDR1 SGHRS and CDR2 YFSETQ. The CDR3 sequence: CASSLAASGGHNEQFF. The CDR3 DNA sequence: TGCGCCAGCAGCTTGGCCGCTAGCGGGGGCCACAATGAGCAGTTCTTC.

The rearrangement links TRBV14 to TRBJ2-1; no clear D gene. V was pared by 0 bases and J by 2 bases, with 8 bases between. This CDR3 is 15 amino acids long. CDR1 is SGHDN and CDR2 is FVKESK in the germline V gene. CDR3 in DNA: TGTGCCAGCAGCCAAGATCGGAGCCCCTACAATGAGCAGTTCTTC. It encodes CASSQDRSPYNEQFF.

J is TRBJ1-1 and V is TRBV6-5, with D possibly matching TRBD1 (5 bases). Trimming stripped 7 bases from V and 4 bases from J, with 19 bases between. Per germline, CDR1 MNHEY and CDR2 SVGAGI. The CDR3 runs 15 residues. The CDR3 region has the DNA TGTGCCAGCAACACTCACATAGGGGTGTTCACTGAAGCTTTCTTT. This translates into CASNTHIGVFTEAFF.

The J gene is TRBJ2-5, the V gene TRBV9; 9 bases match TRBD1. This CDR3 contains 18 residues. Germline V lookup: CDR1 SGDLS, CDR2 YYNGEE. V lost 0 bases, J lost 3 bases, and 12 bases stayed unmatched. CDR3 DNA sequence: TGTGCCAGCAGCGTAGAAGGTAGTGAGGGACAGGGAGAAGAGACCCAGTACTTC. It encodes CASSVEGSEGQGEETQYF.

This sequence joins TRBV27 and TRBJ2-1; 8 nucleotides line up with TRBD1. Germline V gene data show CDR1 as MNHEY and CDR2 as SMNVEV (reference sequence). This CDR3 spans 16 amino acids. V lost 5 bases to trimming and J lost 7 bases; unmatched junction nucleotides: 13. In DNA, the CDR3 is TGTGCCAGCAGTAAACGCCTGGGACAGGTCGGAAATGAGCAGTTCTTC. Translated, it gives CASSKRLGQVGNEQFF.

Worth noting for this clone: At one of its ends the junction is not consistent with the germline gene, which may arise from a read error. The CDR3, as DNA: TGTGCTAGCAGCTCTGGGGGCCACACAGATACGCAGTATTTT. It translates to CASSSGGHTDTQYF. The V gene is TRBV7-7, the J gene TRBJ2-3, with TRBD1 as a possible D gene (6 bases). Germline loops: CDR1 SSHAT, CDR2 FNYEAQ (reference sequence). The CDR3 runs to 14 residues. Using reference TRBV7-7 and TRBJ2-3 for the parts outside the CDR3, the full variable domain is GAGVSQSPRYKVTKRGQDVTLRCDPISSHATLYWYQQALGQGPEFLTYFNYEAQPDKSGLPSDRFSAERPEGSISTLTIQRTEQRDSAMYRCASSSGGHTDTQYFGPGTRLTVL.

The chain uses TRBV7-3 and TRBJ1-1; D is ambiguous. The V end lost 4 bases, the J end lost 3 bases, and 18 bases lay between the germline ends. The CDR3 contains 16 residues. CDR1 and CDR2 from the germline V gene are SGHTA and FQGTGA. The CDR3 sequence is CASSSGSDQRDTEAFF. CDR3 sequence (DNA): TGTGCCAGCAGCTCCGGGTCGGATCAGCGGGACACTGAAGCTTTCTTT.

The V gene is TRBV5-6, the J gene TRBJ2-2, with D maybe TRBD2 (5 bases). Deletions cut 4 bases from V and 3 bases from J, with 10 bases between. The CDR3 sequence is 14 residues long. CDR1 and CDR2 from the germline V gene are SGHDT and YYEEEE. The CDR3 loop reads CASSLRSDTGELFF. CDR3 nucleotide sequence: TGTGCCAGCAGCCTCCGTAGCGACACCGGGGAGCTGTTTTTT.

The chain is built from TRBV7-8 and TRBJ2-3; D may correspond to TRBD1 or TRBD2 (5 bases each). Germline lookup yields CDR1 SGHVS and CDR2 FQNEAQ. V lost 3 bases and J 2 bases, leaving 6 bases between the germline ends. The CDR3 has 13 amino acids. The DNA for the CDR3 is TGTGCCAGCAGCTTGGGGACCACAGATACGCAGTATTTT. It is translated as CASSLGTTDTQYF. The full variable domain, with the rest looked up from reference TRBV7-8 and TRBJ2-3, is GAGVSQSPRYKVAKRGQDVALRCDPISGHVSLFWYQQALGQGPEFLTYFQNEAQLDKSGLPSDRFFAERPEGSVSTLKIQRTQQEDSAVYLCASSLGTTDTQYFGPGTRLTVL.

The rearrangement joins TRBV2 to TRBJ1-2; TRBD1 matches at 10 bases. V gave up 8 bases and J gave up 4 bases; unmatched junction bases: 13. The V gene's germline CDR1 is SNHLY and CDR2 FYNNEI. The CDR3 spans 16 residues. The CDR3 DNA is TGTGCCAGCCACACTTCAATGACAGGGGGCGTCTATGGCTACACCTTC. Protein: CASHTSMTGGVYGYTF.

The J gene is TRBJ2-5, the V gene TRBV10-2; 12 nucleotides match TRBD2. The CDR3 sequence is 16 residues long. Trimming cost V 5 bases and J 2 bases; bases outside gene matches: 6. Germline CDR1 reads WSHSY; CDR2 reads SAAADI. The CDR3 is CASSSTSGRVQETQYF. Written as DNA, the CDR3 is TGCGCCAGCAGTTCGACTAGCGGGAGAGTACAAGAGACCCAGTACTTC.

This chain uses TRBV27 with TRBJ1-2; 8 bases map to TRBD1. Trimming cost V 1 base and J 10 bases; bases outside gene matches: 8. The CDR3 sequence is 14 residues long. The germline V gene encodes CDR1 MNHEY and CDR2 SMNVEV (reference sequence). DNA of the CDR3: TGTGCCAGCAGTTTATATGGCAGGGGGCGCGACTACACCTTC. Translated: CASSLYGRGRDYTF.

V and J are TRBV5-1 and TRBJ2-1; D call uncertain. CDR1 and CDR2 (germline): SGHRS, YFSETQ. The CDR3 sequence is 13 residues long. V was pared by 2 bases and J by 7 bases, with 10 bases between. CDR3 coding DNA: TGCGCCAGCAGCTTAGGTGGGTTAAATGAGCAGTTCTTC. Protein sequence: CASSLGGLNEQFF.

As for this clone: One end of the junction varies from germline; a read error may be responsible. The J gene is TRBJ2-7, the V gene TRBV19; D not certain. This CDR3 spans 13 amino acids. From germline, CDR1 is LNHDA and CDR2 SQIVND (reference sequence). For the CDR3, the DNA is TGTGCCAGTAGCATAGACGGCACCTACGAGCAGTACTTC. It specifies CASSIDGTYEQYF.

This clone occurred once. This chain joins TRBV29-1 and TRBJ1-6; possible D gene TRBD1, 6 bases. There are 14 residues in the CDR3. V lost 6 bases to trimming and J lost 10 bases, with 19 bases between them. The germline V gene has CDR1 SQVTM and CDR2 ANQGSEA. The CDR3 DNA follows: TGCAGCGTGACTACCGGGACCGGGGGCTCACCCCTCCACTTT. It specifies CSVTTGTGGSPLHF. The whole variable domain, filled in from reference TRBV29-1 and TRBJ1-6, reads SAVISQKPSRDICQRGTSLTIQCQVDSQVTMMFWYRQQPGQSLTLIATANQGSEATYESGFVIDKFPISRPNLTFSTLTVSNMSPEDSSIYLCSVTTGTGGSPLHFGNGTRLTVT.

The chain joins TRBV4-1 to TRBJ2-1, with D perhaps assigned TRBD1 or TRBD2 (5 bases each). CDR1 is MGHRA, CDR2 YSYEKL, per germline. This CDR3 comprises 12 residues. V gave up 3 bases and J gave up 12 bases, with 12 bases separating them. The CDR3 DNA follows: TGCGCCAGCAGCCAGGGGGTAGAACGGCAGTTCTTC. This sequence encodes CASSQGVERQFF.

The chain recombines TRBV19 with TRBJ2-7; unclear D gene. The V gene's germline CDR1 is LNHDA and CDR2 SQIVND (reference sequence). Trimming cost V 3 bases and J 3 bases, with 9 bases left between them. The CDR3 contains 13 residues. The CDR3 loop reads CASSIVGFYEQYF. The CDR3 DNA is TGTGCCAGTAGTATCGTAGGTTTCTACGAGCAGTACTTC.